The 3 T cell receptor beta chains below all came from one sample that was sequenced in a study of blood T cell repertoires in COVID-19 (dated by TCRdb to 2018 to 2021). Library preparation used the immunoSEQ multiplex PCR assay. TCRdb stores this immuneACCESS table with in-frame sequences only. Part of the clones is absent; in the studies checked, under half of the shortfall reflects unresolved V genes, and no reason is known for the rest. The sample records around 250,000 clones, approximately 82% of which are singletons. The top ten constitute about 9% of the sample. Specimen: peripheral blood. All receptors derive from a man aged 35-49 years with active or convalescent COVID-19.

The V call is TRBV5-8, the J call TRBJ2-1; a weak D match, TRBD1 (5 bases). The CDR3 runs to 13 residues. In germline, CDR1 is SGHTS, CDR2 YDEGEE. Trimming stripped 2 bases from V and 6 bases from J, with 9 bases between. The CDR3 region is CASSFTGVNEQFF. Written as DNA, the CDR3 is TGTGCCAGCAGCTTTACAGGAGTCAATGAGCAGTTCTTC.

The rearrangement uses TRBV19 and TRBJ2-2, with D possibly being TRBD1 (6 bases). Trimming shortened V by 1 base and J by 4 bases, and 10 bases separated the two germline ends. Germline V gene sequence: CDR1 LNHDA, CDR2 SQIVND (reference sequence). The CDR3 extends over 15 amino acids. CDR3 sequence (DNA): TGTGCCAGTAGTATAGGGGGGCTTGGCACCGGGGAGCTGTTTTTT. The encoded protein is CASSIGGLGTGELFF.

CDR3 DNA: TGTGCCAGTAGTCCTCAGGGGCCCGGGGAGCTGTTTTTT. Its protein is CASSPQGPGELFF. This chain uses TRBV19 with TRBJ2-2; possible D gene TRBD1, 6 bases. CDR1 is LNHDA and CDR2 is SQIVND in the germline V gene (reference sequence). V was cut by 5 bases and J by 6 bases, with 10 bases left in between. There are 13 residues in the CDR3.